Listed below are T cell receptor beta chains from one sample, sequenced in a study of T cells in Graves' hyperthyroidism and ophthalmopathy. TCRdb called the multiplex PCR reads again in MiXCR, with one record for every CDR3 protein. The sample lists fewer than 750,000 distinct CDR3 sequences, roughly 15% seen once, with around 13% in the top ten. The specimen was blood. Receptors were obtained from a woman aged 50 to 60 with Graves' ophthalmopathy. The conserved cysteine and the conserved F or W are not part of the CDR3 here. Fields, in order: V gene, CDR3 protein.

>TRBV7-2
ASSQTGTDEKLF
>TRBV12-3/TRBV12-4
ASSSTGTTRDTEAF
>TRBV2
ASSALSTGELF
>TRBV12-3/TRBV12-4
ASTPPGGPENQPQH
>TRBV6-5
ASSYSRTGSNQPQH
>TRBV27
ASSLGTGVTYEQY
>TRBV27
ASSLGGASSYEQY
>TRBV28
ASSLGYRDIPYEQY
>TRBV7-9
ASSPQLGGRPPYEQY
>TRBV28
ASKGREGAYEQY
>TRBV20-1
SARDSTDYGYT
>TRBV20-1
SALPGQGYYGYT
>TRBV9
ASSPKGTMNTEAF
>TRBV7-9
ASSGWTSGLVGGNIQY
>TRBV7-2
ASSSPAGVQEQY
>TRBV5-1
ASSAGLPSSYEQY
>TRBV19
ASSTPGQGALPQH
>TRBV5-1
ASSLARTANTGELF
>TRBV5-1
ASSDGTRHNYGYT
>TRBV28
ASRVTSGRVGRSGDEQY
>TRBV7-9
ASSLRLARTSTDTQY
>TRBV6-1
ASRGQNYNEQF
>TRBV11-2
ASSLVGTGSTDTQY
>TRBV27
ASSPRGSTDTQY
>TRBV9
ASSVVGLGKNIQY
>TRBV7-9
ASSWDTDTQY
>TRBV7-9
ASSPKSSYNEQF
>TRBV5-1
ASSLTVGYGYT
>TRBV11-1
ASSARQGAIPEAF
>TRBV27
ASAGQGNYGYT
>TRBV7-6
AGSFARPGLAGVTDTQY
>TRBV4-2
ASSQDLASGFDEQY
>TRBV15
ATRAGQGMNTEAF
>TRBV7-2
ASSRLARDTQY
>TRBV12-3/TRBV12-4
ASSLFMLGQPNLNTGELF
>TRBV6-1
ASSYDRLNTEAF
>TRBV28
ASSSRILRAMNTEAF
>TRBV28
ASSLWGQGAFGYT
>TRBV5-8
ASSSISSSLVSYEQY
>TRBV9
ASSGPEETQY
>TRBV15
ATSGGPTSGANVLT
>TRBV7-8
ASSRTGSDTQY
>TRBV6-1
ATGGGSSYNEQF
>TRBV20-1
SALPGTSGITETQY
>TRBV20-1
SAGTSGRAGELF
>TRBV7-2
ASSRRDRGLAGGYSSYNEQF
>TRBV7-2
ASSPDGYYEQY
>TRBV5-1
ASSGGGPEKLF
>TRBV5-1
ASSLGGPGYQETQY
>TRBV29-1
SGLGGGTDTQY
>TRBV25-1
ASSPNPRPYEQY
>TRBV20-1
SARPWTGQPYEQY
>TRBV30
AWSTGPDTQY
>TRBV15
ATSSVTSGATDTQY
>TRBV20-1
SASPSGRDEQF